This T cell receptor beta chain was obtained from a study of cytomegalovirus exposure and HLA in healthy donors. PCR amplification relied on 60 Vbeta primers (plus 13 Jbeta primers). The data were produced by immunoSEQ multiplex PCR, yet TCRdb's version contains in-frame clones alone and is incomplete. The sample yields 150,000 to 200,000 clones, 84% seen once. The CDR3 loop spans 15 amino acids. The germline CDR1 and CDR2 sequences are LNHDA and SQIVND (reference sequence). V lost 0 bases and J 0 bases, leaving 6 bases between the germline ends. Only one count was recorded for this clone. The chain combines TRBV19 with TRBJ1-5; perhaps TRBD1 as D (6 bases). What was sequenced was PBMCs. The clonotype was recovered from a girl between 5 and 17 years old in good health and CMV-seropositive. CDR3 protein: CASSIDRGSNQPQHF. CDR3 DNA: TGTGCCAGTAGTATAGACAGGGGTAGCAATCAGCCCCAGCATTTT.